This T cell receptor beta chain is drawn from a study of radiation and T cells in renal cell carcinoma. Documented time point: blood 4 weeks post-SBRT, at nephrectomy. The treatment denotes: 15 Gy SBRT to primary tumor, nephrectomy 4 weeks later. The assay was immunoSEQ multiplex PCR, and TCRdb's table has in-frame clones only and misses some. The repertoire consists of roughly 86,000 clones, with 85% occurring once and the leading ten covering 9.4%. This material consisted of blood, taken from a patient whose treatment included radiotherapy and nephrectomy. The TCR sequence derives from a man aged 50 to 59 with renal cell carcinoma.

The CDR3: CASSAPTRSNNEQFF. Here the CDR3 DNA reads TGTGCCAGTAGTGCCCCCACTAGGTCTAACAATGAGCAGTTCTTC. This chain joins TRBV19 and TRBJ2-1; the D gene is possibly TRBD2 (5 bases). This CDR3 has 15 residues. Germline CDR1 reads LNHDA; CDR2 reads SQIVND (reference sequence). V was clipped by 5 bases and J by 5 bases, with 16 bases between them.